This T cell receptor beta chain stems from a study of T-cell memory formation after mild COVID-19. CDR1 SGHTA and CDR2 FQGNSA come from the germline V gene. The V and J ends lost 3 bases and 7 bases respectively, with 16 bases between them. CDR3 length: 15 residues. This clonotype was recorded at least ten times. TCRdb processed the 5' RACE reads anew with MiXCR; each CDR3 protein has one entry. Altogether roughly 450,000 distinct CDR3 sequences are present, over 15% being singletons, with the ten largest covering around a fifth. The V call is TRBV7-2, the J call TRBJ2-1, with D possibly TRBD2 on 5 matching bases. The specimen sequenced was PBMCs or a T cell subset sorted from them (not recorded which). This TCR was recovered from a young man who had mild COVID-19 (a few samples of this study predate the infection). Cell type and time point are not known. Here the CDR3 reads CASSLDSGRRNEQFF. The DNA of the CDR3 is TGTGCCAGCAGCTTGGACTCGGGCAGGCGGAATGAGCAGTTCTTC.